Here is one T cell receptor (beta chain) with its context. Its antigen is unidentified. The data are from a study of cytomegalovirus exposure and HLA in healthy donors. The study's findings and limits: Overall, roughly 160 TCR beta chains were annotated as cytomegalovirus-associated.

Here immunoSEQ multiplex PCR was the method, and the copy in TCRdb shows in-frame clones only, minus some. Found here are 150,000 to 200,000 clones, approximately 86% of them singletons; the top ten hold 2% to 2.5%. The sequencing sample was made of PBMCs. The TCR was taken from a woman under 30 in good health and CMV-seronegative.

CDR3 residues: CASSIITGSNQPQHF. CDR3 nucleotides: TGTGCCAGTAGTATTATTACGGGAAGCAATCAGCCCCAGCATTTT. This chain uses TRBV19 with TRBJ1-5; no firm D call. CDR3 length: 15 residues. CDR1 and CDR2 from the germline V gene are LNHDA and SQIVND (reference sequence). Trimming cost V 3 bases and J 1 base, with 10 bases left between them.